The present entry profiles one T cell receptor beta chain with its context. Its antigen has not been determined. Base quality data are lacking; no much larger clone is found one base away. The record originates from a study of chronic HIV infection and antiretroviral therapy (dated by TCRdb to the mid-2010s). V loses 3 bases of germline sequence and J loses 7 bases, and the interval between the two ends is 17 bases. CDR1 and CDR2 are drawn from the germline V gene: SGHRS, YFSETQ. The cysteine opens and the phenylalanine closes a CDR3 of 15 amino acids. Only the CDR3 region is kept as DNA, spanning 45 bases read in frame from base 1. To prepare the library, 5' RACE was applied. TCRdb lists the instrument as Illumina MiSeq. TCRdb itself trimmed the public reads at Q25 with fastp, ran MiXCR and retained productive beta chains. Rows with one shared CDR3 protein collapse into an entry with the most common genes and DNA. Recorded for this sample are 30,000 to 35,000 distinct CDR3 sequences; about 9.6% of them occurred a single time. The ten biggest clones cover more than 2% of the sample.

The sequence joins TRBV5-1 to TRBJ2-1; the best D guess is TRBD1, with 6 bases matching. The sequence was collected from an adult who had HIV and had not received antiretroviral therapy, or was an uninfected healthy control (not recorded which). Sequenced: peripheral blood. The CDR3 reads CASSSPGRGGNEQFF. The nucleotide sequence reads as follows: TGCGCCAGCAGCTCCCCCGGCAGGGGCGGGAATGAGCAGTTCTTC.